The next 15 T cell receptor beta chains were all read from a single sample in a study of blood T cell repertoires in COVID-19. Generated by immunoSEQ multiplex PCR, the TCRdb table keeps only in-frame clones and is missing some. Of about 200,000 clones in the sample, approximately 83% were seen once. The sample consisted of PBMCs or T cells enriched from blood (not recorded which). The receptors here all came from a woman between 40 and 55 years old with acute COVID-19.

This clone was counted between two and nine times. This rearrangement joins TRBV27 to TRBJ1-1; D possibly corresponds to TRBD1 (5 bases). V was shortened by 3 bases and J by 0 bases, with 8 bases between the two germline ends. Per germline, CDR1 MNHEY and CDR2 SMNVEV (reference sequence). The CDR3 has 14 amino acids. DNA of the CDR3: TGTGCCAGCAGTTTTACAGGCATGAACACTGAAGCTTTCTTT. Its translation: CASSFTGMNTEAFF.

The V gene is TRBV6-4, the J gene TRBJ2-1; 8 bases line up with TRBD2. The junction had 10 bases not matched to a gene; V was cut back by 5 bases and J by 7 bases. Germline CDR1 reads MRHNA; CDR2 reads SNTAGT. The CDR3 is made up of 15 amino acids. This CDR3 is CASSLTGRAGNEQFF. The CDR3 DNA is TGTGCCAGCAGTCTAACCGGGAGGGCCGGGAATGAGCAGTTCTTC.

J is TRBJ1-1 and V is TRBV11-2; no clear D gene. CDR3 size: 15 residues. The germline gives CDR1 SGHAT, CDR2 FQNNGV. V lost 4 bases and J 2 bases, leaving 14 bases between the germline ends. The CDR3: CASSSSTGINTEAFF. In DNA, the CDR3 is TGTGCCAGCAGCTCAAGTACCGGGATAAACACTGAAGCTTTCTTT. Drawing the rest from reference TRBV11-2 and TRBJ1-1, the complete variable domain is EAGVAQSPRYKIIEKRQSVAFWCNPISGHATLYWYQQILGQGPKLLIQFQNNGVVDDSQLPKDRFSAERLKGVDSTLKIQPAKLEDSAVYLCASSSSTGINTEAFFGQGTRLTVV.

This chain joins TRBV27 and TRBJ2-1; TRBD2 matches at 9 bases. V lost 7 bases, J lost 2 bases, and 9 bases stayed unmatched. Germline V gene sequence: CDR1 MNHEY, CDR2 SMNVEV (reference sequence). The CDR3 is made up of 16 amino acids. CDR3: CASTTTSGRAYNEQFF. CDR3 DNA: TGTGCCAGCACCACGACTAGCGGACGAGCCTACAATGAGCAGTTCTTC.

This clone was counted once. V gene TRBV6-5 combines with J gene TRBJ1-6, with D possibly TRBD1 on 5 matching bases. Germline loops: CDR1 MNHEY, CDR2 SVGAGI. The CDR3 is 14 amino acids. Trimming took 7 bases from V and 6 from J, leaving 13 bases between them. The CDR3 nucleotides read TGTGCCAGCACCGGGGGGAGAGGTAATTCACCCCTCCACTTT. Its protein is CASTGGRGNSPLHF.

The chain uses TRBV12-3 or TRBV12-4 and TRBJ1-1; 8 bases map to TRBD1. This CDR3 comprises 13 residues. J was trimmed by 5 bases and V by 4 bases; bases with no gene match: 3. The CDR3 nucleotides are TGTGCCAGCAGTTCCGGGACAGGAACTGAAGCTTTCTTT. This translates into CASSSGTGTEAFF.

The chain recombines TRBV3-1 (or the pseudogene TRBV3-2) with TRBJ1-1, with D possibly matching TRBD1 (6 bases). The germline gives CDR1 LGHDT, CDR2 YNNKEL (reference sequence). Between the trimmed V and J ends, which lost 1 base and 1 base, there was a span of 7 bases. The CDR3 is 14 amino acids. CDR3 sequence: CASSQADRNTEAFF. In nucleotides, the CDR3 is TGTGCCAGCAGCCAAGCGGACAGGAACACTGAAGCTTTCTTT.

The rearrangement uses TRBV19 and TRBJ1-3, with TRBD1 as a possible D gene (5 bases). CDR3 length equals 17 residues. Germline CDR1 LNHDA, CDR2 SQIVND (reference sequence). V gave up 4 bases and J gave up 0 bases, with 16 bases separating them. CDR3 in amino acids: CASSTGTPRASGNTIYF. The CDR3 DNA is TGTGCCAGTAGTACCGGAACGCCCAGGGCCTCTGGAAACACCATATATTTT.

The J gene is TRBJ2-1, the V gene TRBV15; D is unresolved. Looked up from germline, CDR1 is LNHNV and CDR2 is YYDKDF (reference sequence). The V gene lost 1 base and the J gene lost 0 bases, with 7 bases spanning the gap. The CDR3 runs 15 residues. In DNA, the CDR3 is TGTGCCACCAGCAGAGGTGGCAGCTCCTACAATGAGCAGTTCTTC. This encodes CATSRGGSSYNEQFF.

V usage is TRBV28 and J usage is TRBJ1-1, with unresolved D. Trimming pared 4 bases from V and 7 bases from J, leaving 10 bases between. CDR1 is MDHEN, CDR2 SYDVKM, per germline. The CDR3 is made up of 12 amino acids. The CDR3 loop reads CASSSTRGEAFF. The CDR3 DNA reads as TGTGCCAGCAGTTCCACACGCGGTGAAGCTTTCTTT.

The chain recombines TRBV7-8 with TRBJ1-3; the match to TRBD1 covers 8 bases. Germline loops: CDR1 SGHVS, CDR2 FQNEAQ. This CDR3 is 17 amino acids long. Unmatched junction bases numbered 12, after V lost 3 bases and J lost 5 bases. The CDR3 DNA reads TGTGCCAGCAGCTTCTATAAGACAGGGGAACTTCGAAACACCATATATTTT. This encodes CASSFYKTGELRNTIYF. Looking up the rest from reference TRBV7-8 and TRBJ1-3 gives the full variable domain: GAGVSQSPRYKVAKRGQDVALRCDPISGHVSLFWYQQALGQGPEFLTYFQNEAQLDKSGLPSDRFFAERPEGSVSTLKIQRTQQEDSAVYLCASSFYKTGELRNTIYFGEGSWLTVV.

This clone was observed once. V and J are TRBV11-2 and TRBJ1-1; TRBD1 is a possible D gene (6 bases). Looked up from germline, CDR1 is SGHAT and CDR2 is FQNNGV. Between the trimmed V and J ends, which lost 5 bases and 8 bases, there was a span of 15 bases. The CDR3 is made up of 13 amino acids. As DNA, the CDR3 is TGTGCCAGCAGCCCAGGGGACCCACGGGAAGCTTTCTTT. Its translation is CASSPGDPREAFF.

The chain links TRBV2 to TRBJ2-7; 8 nucleotides agree with TRBD1. Germline V lookup: CDR1 SNHLY, CDR2 FYNNEI. J was trimmed by 4 bases and V by 4 bases; bases with no gene match: 3. There are 13 residues in the CDR3. CDR3: CASSGQGIYEQYF. The CDR3 DNA is TGTGCCAGCAGTGGACAGGGGATATACGAGCAGTACTTC.

The chain uses TRBV27 and TRBJ1-5, with 7 nucleotides matching TRBD1. Germline V gene data show CDR1 as MNHEY and CDR2 as SMNVEV (reference sequence). V shed 6 bases, J shed 3 bases, and the junction held 14 bases outside the gene matches. This CDR3 is 17 amino acids long. The CDR3 sequence: CASSPFAGQKTNQPQHF. The DNA for the CDR3 is TGTGCCAGCAGCCCCTTCGCGGGACAGAAAACCAATCAGCCCCAGCATTTT.

The CDR3 reads CASSSVIPRDNSGNTIYF. For the CDR3, the DNA is TGTGCCAGCAGTTCGGTCATCCCTCGGGACAACTCTGGAAACACCATATATTTT. The chain has TRBV28 and TRBJ1-3; D is possibly TRBD1 (6 bases). The germline V gene encodes CDR1 MDHEN and CDR2 SYDVKM. The CDR3 totals 18 residues. V was cut by 4 bases and J by 0 bases, with 19 bases left in between.